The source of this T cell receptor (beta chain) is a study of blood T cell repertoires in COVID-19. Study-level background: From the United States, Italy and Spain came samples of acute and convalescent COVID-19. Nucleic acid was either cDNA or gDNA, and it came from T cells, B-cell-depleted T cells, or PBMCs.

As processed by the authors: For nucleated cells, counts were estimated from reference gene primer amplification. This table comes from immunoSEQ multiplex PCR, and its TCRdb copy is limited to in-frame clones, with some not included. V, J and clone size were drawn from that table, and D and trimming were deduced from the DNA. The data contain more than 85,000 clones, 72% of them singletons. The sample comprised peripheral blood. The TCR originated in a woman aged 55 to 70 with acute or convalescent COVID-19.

CDR3 amino acids: CASSFLPNSNQPQHF. The CDR3 DNA follows: TGCGCCAGCAGCTTCCTACCAAATAGCAATCAGCCCCAGCATTTT. This chain connects TRBV5-1 to TRBJ1-5, with D hard to call. Germline lookup yields CDR1 SGHRS and CDR2 YFSETQ. The CDR3 has 15 residues. V shed 2 bases and J shed 0 bases, with 9 bases lying between them.